The sequence of this T cell receptor (beta chain) was determined in a study of T cell responses to AZD1222 COVID-19 vaccine. Findings and limits, study-wide: Targeting of unmutated variant regions was reportedly seen in nearly half of spike-specific TCRs. Repertoire sampling was restricted to post-peak T cell response timepoints. White British donors predominated, females outnumbered males, and clonal diversity was possibly underestimated.

Comment on this clone: The antigen is not known.

The ends lost 7 bases at V and 7 bases at J; junction bases unmatched: 1. The germline gives CDR1 MNHEY, CDR2 SMNVEV (reference sequence). This CDR3 has 11 amino acids. Produced via immunoSEQ multiplex PCR; TCRdb's table is partial and in-frame only. The repertoire holds roughly 97,000 clones, 75% to 90% seen once, with over 7.5% in the top ten. The chain joins TRBV27 to TRBJ2-1; 7 bases fit TRBD1. Material: peripheral blood, obtained on day 0 of AZD1222 vaccination. The clonotype was recovered from an adult in good health. The DNA of the CDR3 is TGTGCCAGCAACAGGGGAAATGAGCAGTTCTTC. It translates to CASNRGNEQFF.